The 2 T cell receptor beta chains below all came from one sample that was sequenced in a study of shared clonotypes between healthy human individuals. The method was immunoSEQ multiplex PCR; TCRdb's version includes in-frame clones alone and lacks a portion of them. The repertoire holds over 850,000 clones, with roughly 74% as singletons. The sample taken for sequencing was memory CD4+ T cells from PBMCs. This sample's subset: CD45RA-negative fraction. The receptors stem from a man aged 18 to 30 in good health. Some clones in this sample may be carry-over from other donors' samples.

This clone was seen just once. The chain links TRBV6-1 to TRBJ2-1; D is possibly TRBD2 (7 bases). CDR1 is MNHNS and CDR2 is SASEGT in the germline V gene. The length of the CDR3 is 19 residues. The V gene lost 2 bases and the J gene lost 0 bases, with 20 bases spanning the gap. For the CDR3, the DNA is TGTGCCAGCAGTGAAAGCGCCGCGGGGGCGCAGAGCTCCTACAATGAGCAGTTCTTC. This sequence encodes CASSESAAGAQSSYNEQFF.

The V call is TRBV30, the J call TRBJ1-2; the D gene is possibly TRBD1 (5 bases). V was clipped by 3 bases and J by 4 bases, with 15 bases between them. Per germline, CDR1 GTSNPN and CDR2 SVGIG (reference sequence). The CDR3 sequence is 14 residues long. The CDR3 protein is CAWRSLGEGYGYTF. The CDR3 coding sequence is TGTGCCTGGAGGTCCTTGGGGGAAGGCTATGGCTACACCTTC.